The T cell receptor (beta chain) described here comes from a study of blood T cell repertoires in COVID-19. Study background: Researchers got acute and convalescent COVID-19 samples from the United States, Italy and Spain. T cells, B-cell-depleted T cells, or PBMCs supplied cDNA or gDNA.

Clones were read by immunoSEQ multiplex PCR, and TCRdb kept only the in-frame ones, dropping some. The table records 200,000 or so clones, approximately 80% of them present only once. The CDR3 is made up of 18 amino acids. Germline V gene sequence: CDR1 SGHDN, CDR2 FVKESK. V gave up 1 base and J gave up 1 base; unmatched junction bases: 11. The chain uses TRBV14 and TRBJ1-1, with 8 positions matching TRBD1. Sequencing was done on a sample of peripheral blood. This TCR was recovered from a woman in her fifties or sixties who had recovered from COVID-19. The CDR3 coding sequence is TGTGCCAGCAGCCAAGCGGACAGGGCGGAATGGTGGAACACTGAAGCTTTCTTT. This codes for CASSQADRAEWWNTEAFF.